Here is one T cell receptor (beta chain) with its context. This clone appeared once. No antigen is known for it. No much larger clonotype is one base removed from it; base qualities were not supplied. On a MiSeq, deep resolution sequencing aimed for a depth between 1 in 1 million and 1 in 200,000 T cells, with each clonotype covered approximately 9.8x on average. The immunoSEQ hsTCRB Kit was used to generate the TCR beta libraries. The study's processing was this. ImmunoSEQ Data Assistant and ImmunoSEQ Analyzer were used for data analysis, and V, D and J genes were assigned according to IMGT definitions. Clonality, with values ranging from 0 to 1, was calculated as one minus the normalized Shannon entropy of productive rearrangement frequencies. Only overrepresented clonotypes making up at least 0.05% of each patient's repertoire were included in the public clonotype analysis. Thirteen repertoires from age-matched healthy donors, obtained from immuneACCESS, served as clonality controls. TCRdb re-hosts the immuneACCESS table, in-frame sequences only. Its copies lack some clones; in the studies checked, an unresolved V gene accounts for under half of them, and the cause for the rest is not known. Clone size and V and J calls were adopted from that table, with D and trimming inferred from the DNA. Counted in this sample were about 76,000 clones; roughly 83% of them appeared once. About two fifths of the sample is held by the ten biggest clonotypes.

Measured from the cysteine to the phenylalanine, the CDR3 is 13 residues long. Just the 39-base CDR3 DNA is kept, in frame starting at base 1. V drops 5 bases and J drops 5 bases, leaving 10 bases in between. The germline V gene sets CDR1 to ENHRY and CDR2 to SYGVKD. The entry originates in a study of cytotoxic CD8 clonotypes in ibrutinib-treated CLL listed by TCRdb under 2021. With regard to the full study: The cohort had 11 relapsed/refractory and about 15 treatment-naive patients; 17 were IGHV unmutated. Partial responses were observed in 24 patients and complete responses in 2; after a median follow-up of 68 months, remission was maintained in approximately 14 patients and progression was observed in approximately 12. Samples at response were collected after a median of approximately twelve months of treatment, with a range of about 6 to 36 months. On average, each sample had about 250,000 productive templates and almost 95,000 productive rearrangements. Of the approximately 91 people in the trial, around 26 had longitudinal samples available. Cryopreserved peripheral blood mononuclear cells were obtained prior to treatment, at the time of response, and at either disease progression or sustained remission. Every sample from remission and from progressive disease was obtained while the patients were still on ibrutinib.

On the study overall, not on this receptor specifically: Lymph node repertoires were not examined, and the timing of sampling was not matched between patients in sustained remission and those whose disease progressed. At ibrutinib response clonality went up, during sustained remission it held steady, and at progression it dropped back toward baseline. Baseline clonality exceeded that of age-matched healthy donors and correlated strongly with circulating CD8+ T-cell counts. Public clonotypes were rare and either contracted or stayed stable during treatment, and the rise in clonality at ibrutinib response reflected the expansion of private clonotypes.

The sample's time point label, in plain terms: 20 to 30 months on ibrutinib. For TCR beta library preparation, roughly 2 micrograms of genomic DNA were extracted from the cryopreserved PBMCs. High-throughput TCR beta sequencing was performed on longitudinal blood samples from CLL patients receiving ibrutinib monotherapy. The patients took part in an open-label, single-center phase 2 trial of ibrutinib monotherapy. The sequencing used PBMCs, collected after 24 months of ibrutinib treatment. The source is a human donor with chronic lymphocytic leukemia. The chain employs TRBV10-3 and TRBJ2-1; the D gene cannot be named for sure. The CDR3 loop reads CAISPQRNNEQFF. The base sequence is TGTGCCATCAGTCCCCAGCGAAACAATGAGCAGTTCTTC.